The entry that follows covers one T cell receptor beta chain sequence. The source of the sample is a study of blood T cell repertoires in COVID-19. For the study at large: Whether acute or convalescent, the COVID-19 samples came from the United States, Italy and Spain. PBMCs, B-cell-depleted T cells, or T cells were the source of the cDNA or gDNA that made up the material.

Trimming removed 5 bases at V and 5 bases at J, with 18 bases between. CDR3 size: 15 residues. Germline loops: CDR1 LNHDA, CDR2 SQIVND (reference sequence). Under the authors' procedure: From reference gene primer amplification, estimates of nucleated cell counts were derived. Clones were sequenced by immunoSEQ multiplex PCR, and TCRdb holds only the in-frame ones, with some missing. V and J calls and clone size are given by that table; D and trimming were obtained from the DNA. The table records fewer than 80,000 clones, around nine tenths of them present only once. This clonotype was obtained from a human donor in a cohort sampled during active COVID-19. The rearrangement joins TRBV19 to TRBJ1-2, with no clear D. Specimen: peripheral blood. The CDR3: CASSPSGSPRYGYTF. The DNA of the CDR3 is TGTGCCAGTAGTCCTTCGGGGTCCCCTCGGTATGGCTACACCTTC.